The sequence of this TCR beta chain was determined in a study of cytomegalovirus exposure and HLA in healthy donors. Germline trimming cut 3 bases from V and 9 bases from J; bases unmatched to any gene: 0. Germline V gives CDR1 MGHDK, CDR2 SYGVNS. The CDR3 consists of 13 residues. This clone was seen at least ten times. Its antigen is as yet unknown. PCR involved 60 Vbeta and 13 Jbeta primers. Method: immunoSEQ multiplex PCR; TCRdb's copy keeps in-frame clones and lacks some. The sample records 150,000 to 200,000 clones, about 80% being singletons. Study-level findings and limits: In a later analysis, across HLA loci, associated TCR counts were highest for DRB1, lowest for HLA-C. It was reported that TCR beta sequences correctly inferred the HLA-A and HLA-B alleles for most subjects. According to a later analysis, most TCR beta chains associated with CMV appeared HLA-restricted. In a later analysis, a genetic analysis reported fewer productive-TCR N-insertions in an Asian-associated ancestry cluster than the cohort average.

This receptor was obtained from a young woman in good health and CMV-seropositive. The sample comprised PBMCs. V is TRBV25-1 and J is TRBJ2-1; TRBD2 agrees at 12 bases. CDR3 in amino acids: CASSEGLAGEQFF. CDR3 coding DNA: TGTGCCAGCAGTGAGGGACTAGCGGGTGAGCAGTTCTTC.